Listed below are T cell receptor beta chains from one sample, sequenced in a study of T cells in Graves' hyperthyroidism and ophthalmopathy. TCRdb used MiXCR to reprocess the multiplex PCR reads, holding one entry per CDR3 protein. In the table there are more than 500,000 distinct CDR3 sequences, about 16% of which are singletons. Sequences were obtained from blood. The receptor source for this set is a woman younger than 45 with Graves' ophthalmopathy. Each CDR3 is given with its conserved first and last residue. The D gene is left open where the match is weak. Only part of the rows carry a size: once, few, many, or a class if the clone is expanded.

v_gene	d_gene	j_gene	abundance	CDR3aa	CDR3nt
TRBV11-2	TRBD2	TRBJ2-3	-	CASSLGTSGRGTDTQYF	TGTGCCAGCAGCTTAGGGACTAGCGGGAGGGGGACAGATACGCAGTATTTT
TRBV7-6	TRBD1	TRBJ2-7	-	CASSLGADRGGEQYF	TGTGCCAGCAGCTTAGGGGCAGACAGGGGGGGCGAGCAGTACTTC
TRBV27	TRBD1	TRBJ1-1	many	CASRIGTGVLNTEAFF	TGTGCCAGCAGGATAGGGACAGGGGTATTGAACACTGAAGCTTTCTTT
TRBV12-3/TRBV12-4	-	TRBJ2-1	many	CASTISGADNEQFF	TGTGCCAGCACCATTAGCGGAGCAGACAATGAGCAGTTCTTC
TRBV6-1	-	TRBJ1-1	many	CASSGLRGISVNTEAFF	TGTGCCAGCAGTGGTTTAAGGGGAATATCGGTGAACACTGAAGCTTTCTTT
TRBV19	-	TRBJ1-2	-	CASNPPGTFYGNYGYTF	TGTGCCAGTAACCCCCCGGGGACCTTCTACGGAAACTATGGCTACACCTTC
TRBV6-1	TRBD2	TRBJ2-1	few	CASIGGGRRNNEQFF	TGTGCCAGCATCGGGGGCGGGAGGAGAAACAATGAGCAGTTCTTC
TRBV12-3/TRBV12-4	-	TRBJ2-1	few	CASSPPLGVYNEQFF	TGTGCCAGCAGTCCTCCGTTGGGGGTCTACAATGAGCAGTTCTTC
TRBV11-1	-	TRBJ2-3	many	CASSLGERTQYF	TGTGCCAGCAGCTTAGGGGAGAGAACGCAGTATTTT
TRBV7-2	TRBD1	TRBJ1-6	few	CASSLVPPGTASNSPLHF	TGTGCCAGCAGCTTAGTTCCCCCCGGGACAGCTAGCAATTCACCCCTCCACTTT
TRBV25-1	-	TRBJ1-2	many	CASSEREAAPPYGYTF	TGTGCCAGCAGTGAACGAGAGGCGGCCCCGCCTTATGGCTACACCTTC
TRBV19	-	TRBJ1-2	-	CASSQETYGYTF	TGTGCCAGTAGCCAGGAGACGTATGGCTACACCTTC
TRBV12-3/TRBV12-4	TRBD1	TRBJ1-6	-	CASSIPGQGVLVNSPLHF	TGTGCCAGCAGTATTCCGGGACAGGGCGTTTTAGTAAATTCACCCCTCCACTTT
TRBV30	TRBD2	TRBJ2-7	many	CAWSVGLAGYEQYF	TGTGCCTGGAGTGTGGGACTAGCGGGGTACGAGCAGTACTTC
TRBV28	TRBD2	TRBJ2-2	many	CASSLYVAGGTGELFF	TGTGCCAGCAGTTTATACGTAGCGGGAGGCACCGGGGAGCTGTTTTTT
TRBV11-2	TRBD2	TRBJ2-7	-	CASSYAVGLAGAYEQYF	TGTGCCAGCAGCTACGCGGTGGGCCTAGCGGGAGCCTACGAGCAGTACTTC
TRBV4-1	TRBD2	TRBJ2-5	many	CASSPSERLAGQETQYF	TGCGCCAGCAGCCCCTCCGAAAGACTAGCGGGACAAGAGACCCAGTACTTC
TRBV5-1	-	TRBJ2-7	-	CASSLEGVDAYEQYF	TGCGCCAGCAGCTTGGAAGGGGTGGATGCCTACGAGCAGTACTTC
TRBV3-1	-	TRBJ1-5	many	CASTSGRGSNQPQHF	TGTGCCAGCACCTCCGGGAGGGGTAGCAATCAGCCCCAGCATTTT
TRBV4-3	TRBD2	TRBJ2-7	many	CASSQRLAGVEQYF	TGCGCCAGCAGCCAAAGACTAGCGGGAGTCGAGCAGTACTTC
TRBV29-1	TRBD2	TRBJ2-1	many	CSIESGTSGRWEQFF	TGCAGCATAGAATCCGGGACTAGCGGGAGATGGGAGCAGTTCTTC
TRBV3-1	-	TRBJ2-5	few	CASSQNWGRVQETQYF	TGTGCCAGCAGCCAAAATTGGGGCAGGGTCCAAGAGACCCAGTACTTC
TRBV5-6	-	TRBJ1-2	few	CASSLASAEYGYTF	TGTGCCAGCAGCTTGGCCTCGGCGGAATATGGCTACACCTTC
TRBV11-2	-	TRBJ2-3	many	CASSPYFVGVATDTQYF	TGTGCCAGCAGCCCCTACTTCGTCGGGGTGGCCACAGATACGCAGTATTTT
TRBV27	-	TRBJ2-1	-	CASSLLAGSNNEQFF	TGTGCCAGCAGTTTGTTGGCGGGAAGTAATAATGAGCAGTTCTTC
TRBV19	TRBD2	TRBJ2-1	many	CASSTAGAPYNEQFF	TGTGCCAGTAGTACCGCGGGAGCTCCCTACAATGAGCAGTTCTTC